The clone carrying this TCR beta chain was recorded many times. The data derive from a study of early T cells in non-severe SARS-CoV-2 infection. The CDR3 runs 14 residues. Trimming cost V 6 bases and J 5 bases; bases outside gene matches: 6. Germline assignment: CDR1 SNHLY and CDR2 FYNNEI. One entry per CDR3 protein results from TCRdb running MiXCR on the 5' RACE reads. This sample yields roughly 28,000 distinct CDR3 sequences, of which approximately 4.8% are seen a single time; around 6% belongs to the top ten. Sample: whole blood. The chain is built from TRBV2 and TRBJ2-3; 9 bases map to TRBD1. The sequence came from an adult who was a healthcare worker with PCR-confirmed SARS-CoV-2 infection or an uninfected control (not recorded which). The CDR3: CASRADRGGDTQYF. CDR3 sequence (DNA): TGTGCCAGCAGAGCGGACAGGGGAGGAGATACGCAGTATTTT.